The 15 T cell receptor beta chains listed next were all sequenced from one sample in a study of patients and donors after allogeneic stem cell transplantation (dated by TCRdb to between 2020 and 2021). The library was obtained by RT-PCR. Instrument used: NextSeq 550. The public reads were quality trimmed at Q25 with fastp and then assembled into clones with MiXCR by TCRdb, keeping productive beta chains. Identical CDR3 protein sequences are pooled into one entry, listed with their most common genes and DNA. This sample gives 190,000 or so distinct CDR3 sequences in total; 41% of them show up just once. The top ten hold about 33% of the sample. Sample: blood, either unsorted or a sorted T cell fraction (not recorded which). Receptors were obtained from a human donor who was either an allogeneic HSCT recipient or a stem cell or donor lymphocyte infusion donor (not recorded which). It is not recorded whose cells these are; they may come from a transplant donor.

The gene calls are TRBV7-8 and TRBJ2-7, with D maybe TRBD1 (5 bases). The CDR3 runs to 18 residues. The V gene lost 5 bases and the J gene lost 3 bases, with 26 bases spanning the gap. CDR1 is SGHVS, CDR2 FQNEAQ, per germline. The DNA of the CDR3 is TGTGCCAGCAGCAAATTCTATTTTAACACAGGTGGAGTCTACGAGCAGTACTTC. Its protein is CASSKFYFNTGGVYEQYF.

The CDR3 DNA follows: TGTGCCAGCAGTCCACAGGGGACGTATGGCTACACCTTC. It codes for CASSPQGTYGYTF. The chain uses TRBV6-5 and TRBJ1-2; TRBD1 agrees at 7 bases. Germline CDR1 MNHEY, CDR2 SVGAGI. V dropped 5 bases and J dropped 5; count of bases not matched to a gene: 5. The CDR3 covers 13 residues.

The rearrangement uses TRBV5-1 and TRBJ1-6, with a tentative D call TRBD1 (5 bases). Trimming removed 0 bases from V and 6 bases from J, with 10 bases in between. The germline CDR1 and CDR2 sequences are SGHRS and YFSETQ. This CDR3 spans 15 amino acids. The CDR3 coding sequence is TGCGCCAGCAGCTTGGCCCGGGACGGTAATTCACCCCTCCACTTT. Translation gives CASSLARDGNSPLHF.

The gene calls are TRBV12-3 or TRBV12-4 and TRBJ2-7; 10 positions agree with TRBD2. CDR3 length equals 14 residues. With 6 bases clipped from V and 5 bases from J, the junction kept 7 bases outside the gene matches. The CDR3 loop is CASRSSGRFNEQYF. CDR3 in DNA: TGTGCCAGCAGATCTAGCGGGAGATTCAACGAGCAGTACTTC.

At least ten counts were recorded for this clonotype. This rearrangement joins TRBV7-2 to TRBJ1-1; D not resolved. This CDR3 region has 12 residues. Germline lookup yields CDR1 SGHTA and CDR2 FQGNSA. The V and J ends lost 5 bases and 1 base respectively, with 5 bases between them. This CDR3 reads CASSHPNTEAFF. In DNA form, the CDR3 reads TGTGCCAGCAGCCACCCGAACACTGAAGCTTTCTTT.

The V and J genes are TRBV4-3 and TRBJ2-7; 9 nucleotides align to TRBD2. The germline V gene encodes CDR1 LGHNA and CDR2 YSLEER. The CDR3 totals 17 residues. The trim removed 0 bases at V and 0 bases at J, leaving 6 bases unmatched. The CDR3 DNA is TGCGCCAGCAGCCAAGAGGTAGCGGGAGTACCCTCCTACGAGCAGTACTTC. This sequence encodes CASSQEVAGVPSYEQYF.

The gene calls are TRBV12-3 or TRBV12-4 and TRBJ2-7; D possibly uses TRBD1 or TRBD2 (7 bases each). V was pared by 6 bases and J by 5 bases, with 17 bases between. The CDR3 is 14 residues long. CDR3 in amino acids: CASRPGGVWDEQYF. CDR3 in DNA: TGTGCCAGCAGGCCAGGGGGGGTCTGGGACGAGCAGTACTTC.

The rearrangement joins TRBV29-1 to TRBJ2-7; 9 bases match TRBD1. This CDR3 contains 13 residues. Germline CDR1 reads SQVTM; CDR2 reads ANQGSEA. The ends lost 3 bases at V and 6 bases at J; junction bases unmatched: 6. In DNA form, the CDR3 reads TGCAGCGTTGAGTTAGACAGGGGGAGCGAGCAGTACTTC. Protein sequence: CSVELDRGSEQYF.

V gene TRBV7-9 combines with J gene TRBJ1-4; no clear D gene. The V end lost 1 base, the J end lost 2 bases, and 5 bases lay between the germline ends. CDR3 size: 14 residues. CDR1 and CDR2 (germline): SEHNR, FQNEAQ (reference sequence). CDR3 DNA: TGTGCCAGCAGCTTAGGGCGGACTAATGAAAAACTGTTTTTT. Its protein is CASSLGRTNEKLFF.

This clonotype appeared a few times. The V gene is TRBV4-2, the J gene TRBJ1-1, with 9 bases matching TRBD1. The ends lost 0 bases at V and 11 bases at J; junction bases unmatched: 16. Germline CDR1 LGHNA, CDR2 YNFKEQ. The CDR3 contains 17 residues. CDR3 sequence: CASSQDHTGQGTLGAFF. Written as DNA, the CDR3 is TGTGCCAGCAGCCAAGATCACACCGGACAGGGGACCCTGGGGGCTTTCTTT.

This clonotype was counted between two and nine times. The chain is built from TRBV29-1 and TRBJ1-1, with D unclear. The CDR3 totals 13 residues. V was shortened by 5 bases and J by 1 base, with 11 bases between the two germline ends. Germline V gene data show CDR1 as SQVTM and CDR2 as ANQGSEA. CDR3 amino acids: CSVRRSANTEAFF. The CDR3 nucleotides are TGCAGCGTTCGTCGTTCAGCGAACACTGAAGCTTTCTTT.

The chain couples TRBV28 to TRBJ1-1, with D maybe TRBD1 (5 bases). Germline V CDR1 and CDR2: MDHEN, SYDVKM. This CDR3 is 14 amino acids long. Trimming took off 11 bases at V and 0 bases at J, with 16 bases between the two ends. DNA for the CDR3: TGTGCCCCCACTTCGGGGGGGTTGAACACTGAAGCTTTCTTT. Translating gives CAPTSGGLNTEAFF.

The chain joins TRBV5-8 to TRBJ2-1, with D possibly matching TRBD2 (6 bases). CDR1 and CDR2 from the germline V gene are SGHTS and YDEGEE. CDR3 size: 15 residues. The V and J ends lost 3 bases and 5 bases respectively, with 15 bases between them. The CDR3 spells CASSSWGEPNNEQFF. CDR3 bases: TGTGCCAGCAGCTCCTGGGGGGAGCCCAACAATGAGCAGTTCTTC.

The genes are TRBV7-2 and TRBJ1-2, with D perhaps TRBD1 (6 bases). This CDR3 has 15 residues. CDR1 and CDR2 (germline): SGHTA, FQGNSA. V shed 0 bases and J shed 3 bases, with 11 bases lying between them. CDR3 sequence reads: CASSLAGGPDYGYTF. CDR3 bases: TGTGCCAGCAGCTTAGCGGGGGGGCCCGACTATGGCTACACCTTC.

The chain links TRBV19 to TRBJ1-1; D is unclear. Trimming removed 0 bases at V and 7 bases at J, with 15 bases between. CDR1 and CDR2 (germline): LNHDA, SQIVND (reference sequence). This CDR3 is 15 amino acids long. This chain's CDR3 is CASSIDRLGFIEAFF. In nucleotides, the CDR3 is TGTGCCAGTAGTATAGATCGGTTAGGTTTCATTGAAGCTTTCTTT.